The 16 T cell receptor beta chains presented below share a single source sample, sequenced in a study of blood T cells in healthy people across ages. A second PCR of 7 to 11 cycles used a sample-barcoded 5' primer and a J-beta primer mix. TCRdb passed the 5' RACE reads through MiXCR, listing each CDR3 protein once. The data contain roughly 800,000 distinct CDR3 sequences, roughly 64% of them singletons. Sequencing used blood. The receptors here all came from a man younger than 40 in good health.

CDR3 coding DNA: TGCAGTGCCGACAAGGCTAGCGGGAGGGTAGGGTGGGGTCTCTACGAGCAGTACTTC. This gives the protein CSADKASGRVGWGLYEQYF. The V call is TRBV20-1, the J call TRBJ2-7; 12 positions match TRBD2. The germline V gene has CDR1 DFQATT and CDR2 SNEGSKA (reference sequence). Trimming took 6 bases from V and 3 from J; bases not matched to a gene: 21. This CDR3 contains 19 residues.

For the CDR3, the DNA is TGTGCCAGCAGGAAAGTTAGAGACGGGACCGCTACTAGCACAGATACGCAGTATTTT. Translating it yields CASRKVRDGTATSTDTQYF. The gene calls are TRBV6-1 and TRBJ2-3; either TRBD1 or TRBD2 may supply D (5 bases each). In germline, CDR1 is MNHNS, CDR2 SASEGT. Trimming took 6 bases from V and 0 from J, leaving 25 bases between them. The CDR3 sequence is 19 residues long.

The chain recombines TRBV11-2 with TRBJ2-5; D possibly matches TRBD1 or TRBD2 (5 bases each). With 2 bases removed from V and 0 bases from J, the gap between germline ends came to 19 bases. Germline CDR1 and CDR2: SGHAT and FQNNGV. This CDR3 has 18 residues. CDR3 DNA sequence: TGTGCCAGCAGCTTATTGGGGCTAGCTCGCGAGTACCAAGAGACCCAGTACTTC. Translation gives CASSLLGLAREYQETQYF. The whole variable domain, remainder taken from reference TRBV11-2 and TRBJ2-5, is EAGVAQSPRYKIIEKRQSVAFWCNPISGHATLYWYQQILGQGPKLLIQFQNNGVVDDSQLPKDRFSAERLKGVDSTLKIQPAKLEDSAVYLCASSLLGLAREYQETQYFGPGTRLLVL.

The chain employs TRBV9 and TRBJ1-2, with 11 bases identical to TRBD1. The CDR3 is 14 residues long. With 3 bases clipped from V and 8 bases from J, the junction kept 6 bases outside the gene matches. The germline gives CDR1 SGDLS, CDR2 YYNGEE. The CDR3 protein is CASSAGGTGGGYTF. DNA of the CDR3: TGTGCCAGCAGCGCAGGTGGGACAGGGGGAGGCTACACCTTC.

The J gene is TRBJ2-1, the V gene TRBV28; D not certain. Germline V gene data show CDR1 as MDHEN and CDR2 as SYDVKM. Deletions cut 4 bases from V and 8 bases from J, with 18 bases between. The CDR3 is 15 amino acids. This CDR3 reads CASSSTDSFLDEQFF. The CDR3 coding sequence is TGTGCCAGCAGTTCCACTGACTCGTTTCTAGATGAGCAGTTCTTC.

The CDR3 nucleotides read TGTGCCAGCAGCACCGATCGGACAGACGTCTATGGCTACACCTTC. Translation gives CASSTDRTDVYGYTF. V usage is TRBV27 and J usage is TRBJ1-2; possibly TRBD1 for D (6 bases). Germline assignment: CDR1 MNHEY and CDR2 SMNVEV (reference sequence). V gave up 6 bases and J gave up 4 bases, with 18 bases separating them. This CDR3 is 15 amino acids long.

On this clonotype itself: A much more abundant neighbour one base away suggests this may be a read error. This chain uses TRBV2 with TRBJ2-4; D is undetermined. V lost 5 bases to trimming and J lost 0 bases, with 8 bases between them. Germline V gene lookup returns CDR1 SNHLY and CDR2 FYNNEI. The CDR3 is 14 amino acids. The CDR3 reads CASSIGLAKNIQYF. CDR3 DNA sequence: TGTGCCAGCAGTATAGGGTTAGCCAAAAACATTCAGTACTTC.

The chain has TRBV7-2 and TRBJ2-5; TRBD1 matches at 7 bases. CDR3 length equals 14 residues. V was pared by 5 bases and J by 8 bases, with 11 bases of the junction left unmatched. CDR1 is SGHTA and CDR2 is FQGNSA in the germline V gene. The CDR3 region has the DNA TGTGCCAGCAGCGTAGGGGTAGGGGGCAATACCCAGTACTTC. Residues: CASSVGVGGNTQYF.

Here the CDR3 DNA reads TGTGCCAGCACCGACAGGGACTCTGGGTATGGCTACACCTTC. The encoded protein is CASTDRDSGYGYTF. The V call is TRBV12-3 or TRBV12-4, the J call TRBJ1-2, with 7 bases that match TRBD1. The CDR3 has 14 residues. J was trimmed by 5 bases and V by 7 bases; bases with no gene match: 10.

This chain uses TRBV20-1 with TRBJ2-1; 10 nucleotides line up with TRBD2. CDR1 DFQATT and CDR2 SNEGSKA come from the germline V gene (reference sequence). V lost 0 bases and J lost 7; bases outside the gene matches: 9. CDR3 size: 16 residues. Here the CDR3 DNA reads TGCAGTGCTAGAGAAGACGGGACTAGCGAATCGAATGAGCAGTTCTTC. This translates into CSAREDGTSESNEQFF.

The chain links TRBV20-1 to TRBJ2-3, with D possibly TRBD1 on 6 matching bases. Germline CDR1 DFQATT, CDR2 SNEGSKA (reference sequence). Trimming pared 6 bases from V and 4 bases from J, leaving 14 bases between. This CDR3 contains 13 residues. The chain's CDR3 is CSAPHQGPDTQYF. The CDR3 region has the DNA TGCAGTGCCCCACACCAGGGGCCAGATACGCAGTATTTT.

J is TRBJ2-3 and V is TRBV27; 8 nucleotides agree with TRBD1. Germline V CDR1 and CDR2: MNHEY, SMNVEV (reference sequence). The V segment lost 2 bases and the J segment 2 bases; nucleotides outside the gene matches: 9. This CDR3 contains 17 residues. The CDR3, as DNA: TGTGCCAGCAGTTTAAGTGTCGGGACAGGTAACACAGATACGCAGTATTTT. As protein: CASSLSVGTGNTDTQYF.

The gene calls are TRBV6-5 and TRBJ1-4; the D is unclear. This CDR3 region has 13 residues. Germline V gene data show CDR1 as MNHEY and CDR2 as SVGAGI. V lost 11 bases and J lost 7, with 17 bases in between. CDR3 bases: TGTGCCGGTACAGCATGGATTTCTGAAAAACTGTTTTTT. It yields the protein CAGTAWISEKLFF.

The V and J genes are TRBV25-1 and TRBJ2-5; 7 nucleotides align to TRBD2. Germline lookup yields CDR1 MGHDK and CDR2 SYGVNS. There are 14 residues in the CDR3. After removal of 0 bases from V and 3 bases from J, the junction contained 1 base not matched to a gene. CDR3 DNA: TGTGCCAGCAGTGAATACGGGACTAAAGAGACCCAGTACTTC. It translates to CASSEYGTKETQYF.

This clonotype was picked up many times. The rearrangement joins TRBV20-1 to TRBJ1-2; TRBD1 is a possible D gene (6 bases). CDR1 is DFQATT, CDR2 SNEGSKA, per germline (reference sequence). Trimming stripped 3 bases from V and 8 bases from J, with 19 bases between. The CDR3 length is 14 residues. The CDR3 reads CSASERQGLGGYTF. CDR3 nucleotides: TGCAGTGCTAGTGAGCGCCAGGGGTTAGGAGGCTACACCTTC.

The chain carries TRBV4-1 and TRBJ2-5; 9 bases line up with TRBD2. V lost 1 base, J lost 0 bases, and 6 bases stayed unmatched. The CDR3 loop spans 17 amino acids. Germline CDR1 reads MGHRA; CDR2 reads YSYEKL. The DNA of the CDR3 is TGCGCCAGCAGCCAAGGGCCGGCGGGGGGGTACCAAGAGACCCAGTACTTC. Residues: CASSQGPAGGYQETQYF.